The rows below give T cell receptor beta chains drawn from one sample of a study of blood T cell repertoires in COVID-19. Profiled with immunoSEQ multiplex PCR; TCRdb holds only in-frame clones, not every one. This sample has 250,000 to 300,000 clones, with over 70% found just once. The sequenced sample was peripheral blood. The receptor set was obtained from a woman of 80 years or more with acute or convalescent COVID-19. The CDR3 runs from the conserved cysteine through the conserved F or W. D genes are given only for firm matches. The size of a clone is reported for some rows only, either as once, few or many, or as a class for expanded clones.

>TRBJ2-7|TRBV3-1/TRBV3-2|.|TRBD2
TGTGCCAGCAGCCTGGGACTAGCAAAGGAGCAGTACTTC
CASSLGLAKEQYF
>TRBJ1-2|TRBV20-1|once|.
TGCAGTGCAGGCGGGGGCTATGGCTACACCTTC
CSAGGGYGYTF
>TRBJ1-2|TRBV10-3|.|.
TGTGCCATCAGTGTGGAGACCTATGGCTACACCTTC
CAISVETYGYTF
>TRBJ2-1|TRBV2|few|TRBD2
TGTGCCAGCAGGAAGCGGGGGGGCCAAGATGAGCAGTTCTTC
CASRKRGGQDEQFF
>TRBJ2-3|TRBV29-1|.|TRBD2
TGCAGCGTTACCGGGACTAGCGGGGGCACAGATACGCAGTATTTT
CSVTGTSGGTDTQYF
>TRBJ1-5|TRBV12-5|.|TRBD1
TGTGCTAGTGGTCCCGGGGACAGCGGCAATCAGCCCCAGCATTTT
CASGPGDSGNQPQHF
>TRBJ1-4|TRBV3-1/TRBV3-2|.|.
TGTGCCAGCAGCCGTTCCGGGAGTAATGAAAAACTGTTTTTT
CASSRSGSNEKLFF
>TRBJ2-1|TRBV20-1|.|TRBD2
TGCAGTGCTGGTGGACTAGCGCGAAATGAGCAGTTCTTC
CSAGGLARNEQFF
>TRBJ1-2|TRBV12-3/TRBV12-4|few|.
TGTGCCAGCAGACCCACCGGGACACTTGGCTACACCTTC
CASRPTGTLGYTF
>TRBJ1-2|TRBV5-4|.|TRBD1
TGTGCCAGCAGCCGGGACAGGGGGCATAACTATGGCTACACCTTC
CASSRDRGHNYGYTF
>TRBJ2-3|TRBV6-5|few|TRBD2
TGTGCCAGCACAGGCGGGAGGGCCGGGACAGATACGCAGTATTTT
CASTGGRAGTDTQYF
>TRBJ1-5|TRBV2|.|TRBD1
TGTGCCAGCAGTGGAGACAGGGGCAATCAGCCCCAGCATTTT
CASSGDRGNQPQHF
>TRBJ2-2|TRBV5-4|few|.
TGTGCCAGCAGCTTGCGTGAGCCCGGGGAGCTGTTTTTT
CASSLREPGELFF
>TRBJ1-3|TRBV6-4|once|.
TGTGCCAGCACGCAACAGGAGTTAAGCTCTGGAAACACCATATATTTT
CASTQQELSSGNTIYF
>TRBJ1-3|TRBV7-9|few|TRBD1
TGTGCCAGCAGCCAGGGACAGGGGAACACCATATATTTT
CASSQGQGNTIYF
>TRBJ2-6|TRBV11-2|.|.
TGTGCCAGCAGATCCTACTCTGGGGCCAACGTCCTGACTTTC
CASRSYSGANVLTF
>TRBJ1-1|TRBV4-1|once|.
TGCGCCAGCAGCCAAGAAAACACCTGGGGGGGGACTGAAGCTTTCTTT
CASSQENTWGGTEAFF
>TRBJ2-3|TRBV4-1|.|.
TGCGCCAGCAGCCAACTCGGGATAGCGAGAGATACGCAGTATTTT
CASSQLGIARDTQYF
>TRBJ2-5|TRBV11-2|once|TRBD1
TGTGCCAGCAGCCTGGGGACAGTAGAGACCCAGTACTTC
CASSLGTVETQYF
>TRBJ1-6|TRBV6-6|.|TRBD1
TGTGCCAGCAATACCGGGACAGGGGTGTCACCCCTCCACTTT
CASNTGTGVSPLHF
>TRBJ2-3|TRBV6-5|.|.
TGTGCCAGCTACCCCCAGGCGGGTGGCACAGATACGCAGTATTTT
CASYPQAGGTDTQYF
>TRBJ2-2|TRBV19|.|TRBD1
TGTGCCAGTAGTATCATAGGGACAGGGGATGGCGGGGAGCTGTTTTTT
CASSIIGTGDGGELFF
>TRBJ2-1|TRBV11-2|.|TRBD2
TGTGCCAGCAGCTTAGGGCCTAGCGGGGGGGCCAGGCAGTTCTTC
CASSLGPSGGARQFF
>TRBJ1-5|TRBV27|.|.
TGTGCCAGCAGGCCTACAGGGATCAGCAATCAGCCCCAGCATTTT
CASRPTGISNQPQHF
>TRBJ2-1|TRBV3-1/TRBV3-2|.|.
TGTGCCAGCAGCCAATATAGTCGTTTGTTCTTC
CASSQYSRLFF
>TRBJ1-6|TRBV30|few|.
TGTGCCTGGGTTACAGGGTATGGAAATTCACCCCTCCACTTT
CAWVTGYGNSPLHF
>TRBJ2-7|TRBV6-2/TRBV6-3|.|.
TGTGCCAGCAGTTACTCTCGTCGGTACGAGCAGTACTTC
CASSYSRRYEQYF
>TRBJ2-2|TRBV30|.|TRBD2
TGTGCCTGGAGTGGTACTAGCGGGAGTCTAACCGGGGAGCTGTTTTTT
CAWSGTSGSLTGELFF
>TRBJ2-1|TRBV25-1|.|TRBD2
TGTGCCAGCAGCTCTCCGGGACTAGGAGGCAATGAGCAGTTCTTC
CASSSPGLGGNEQFF
>TRBJ1-4|TRBV19|.|.
TGTGCCAGTAGGGAGGGTCGGCAACTGTTTTTT
CASREGRQLFF
>TRBJ2-7|TRBV18|.|.
TGTGCCAGCTCACCCTCCAGGGGTGGACTCGAGCAGTACTTC
CASSPSRGGLEQYF
>TRBJ2-5|TRBV4-2|.|TRBD2
TGTGCCAGCAGCCCCCAAGTAGCGGGGGGAGAGACCCAGTACTTC
CASSPQVAGGETQYF
>TRBJ2-7|TRBV10-2|.|TRBD1
TGCGCCAGCAGTGAGGGAGGGCCGGGACAGGCCTACGAGCAGTACTTC
CASSEGGPGQAYEQYF
>TRBJ2-1|TRBV19|.|.
TGTGCCAGTAGTATAGGAGGGATAGGTCGCGACAATGAGCAGTTCTTC
CASSIGGIGRDNEQFF
>TRBJ2-3|TRBV28|.|.
TGTGCCAGCAGTTTTGGCGGAACAGATACGCAGTATTTT
CASSFGGTDTQYF
>TRBJ2-7|TRBV20-1|.|.
TGCAGTGCTAGTTACGGTTTCTCCTACGAGCAGTACTTC
CSASYGFSYEQYF
>TRBJ2-3|TRBV5-4|few|.
TGTGCCAGCAGCGAGAGAGATACGCAGTATTTT
CASSERDTQYF
>TRBJ2-7|TRBV9|.|TRBD2
TGTGCCAGCAGCGTAGATCCAGCGGGAGCTCGGGAGCAGTACTTC
CASSVDPAGAREQYF
>TRBJ1-2|TRBV12-3/TRBV12-4|few|.
TGTGCCAGCAGTTTAGTAGCCTTTGGCTACACCTTC
CASSLVAFGYTF
>TRBJ1-3|TRBV18|.|.
TGTGCCAGCTCAGCCTCGGCGGTGAGCTCTGGAAACACCATATATTTT
CASSASAVSSGNTIYF
>TRBJ2-5|TRBV5-4|.|TRBD2
TGTGCCAGCAGCAGGGGACTAGCGGGAGGGCTGGGAGAAGAGACCCAGTACTTC
CASSRGLAGGLGEETQYF
>TRBJ1-1|TRBV7-9|.|.
TGTGCCAGCAGCGCCGGACAGACTCTACATGTGAACACTGAAGCTTTCTTT
CASSAGQTLHVNTEAFF
>TRBJ2-6|TRBV2|.|TRBD1
TGTGCCAGCACCCAGGACAGGGCCCCTCTAATCTCTGGGGCCAACGTCCTGACTTTC
CASTQDRAPLISGANVLTF
>TRBJ1-3|TRBV6-5|.|.
TGTGCCAGCAGTTACGACAGCATCTCTGGAAACACCATATATTTT
CASSYDSISGNTIYF
>TRBJ2-1|TRBV9|.|.
TGTGCCAGCAGTGTCCTTGGGGACTTCTCCTACAATGAGCAGTTCTTC
CASSVLGDFSYNEQFF
>TRBJ2-2|TRBV2|.|.
TGTGCCAGCAATGCAGACACCGGGGAGCTGTTTTTT
CASNADTGELFF
>TRBJ2-5|TRBV10-1|.|.
TGCGCCAGCAGTGACAGAATGTACCAAGAGACCCAGTACTTC
CASSDRMYQETQYF
>TRBJ1-1|TRBV5-1|.|.
TGCGCCAGCAGCTTGGGGACAGCCCCGCGGAACACTGAAGCTTTCTTT
CASSLGTAPRNTEAFF
>TRBJ2-3|TRBV9|.|TRBD2
TGTGCCAGCAGCGTAGGGACTAGCAGCGCAGATACGCAGTATTTT
CASSVGTSSADTQYF
>TRBJ2-3|TRBV15|.|TRBD1
TGTGCCACCAGCGGAGGTTGGGACAGGGGGTCAGGCACAGATACGCAGTATTTT
CATSGGWDRGSGTDTQYF
>TRBJ2-6|TRBV18|.|TRBD1
TGTGCCAGCTCTTTACAGGGGGCGGCGAACTCTGGGGCCAACGTCCTGACTTTC
CASSLQGAANSGANVLTF
>TRBJ2-1|TRBV7-2|.|TRBD2
TGTGCCAGCAGCTTACGGCTAGCGGGAGGATCGAATGAGCAGTTCTTC
CASSLRLAGGSNEQFF
>TRBJ1-2|TRBV7-9|.|.
TGTGCCAGCAGCTTAAATGGGCAACCGAACTATGGCTACACCTTC
CASSLNGQPNYGYTF
>TRBJ2-3|TRBV3-1/TRBV3-2|.|TRBD2
TGTGCCAGCAGCCACCCCCCGGGACTAGCGGGAGCAGATACGCAGTATTTT
CASSHPPGLAGADTQYF
>TRBJ2-5|TRBV3-1/TRBV3-2|.|.
TGTGCCAGCAGCCAGGGCGGAGGGGGCGGAGAGACCCAGTACTTC
CASSQGGGGGETQYF